This T cell receptor (beta chain) was obtained from a study of shared clonotypes between healthy human individuals. Broader study findings: Memory subsets had estimated richness that was generally smaller than that of naive subsets. Sequencing of the sorted subsets was shown by rarefaction to be incomplete despite large depth.

At deep level, the assay was performed. It was across several immunoSEQ plates that each subset's genomic DNA was evenly split. Sequencing was performed with immunoSEQ multiplex PCR; in TCRdb, only in-frame clones are kept and a portion is missing. The table records over a million clones, 95% to 99% of them present only once. The V gene lost 2 bases and the J gene lost 6 bases, with 14 bases spanning the gap. The CDR3 has 15 residues. The germline CDR1 and CDR2 sequences are MDHEN and SYDVKM. For this clone: Its antigen is unidentified.

The V gene is TRBV28, the J gene TRBJ1-5, with a weak D call TRBD1 (6 bases). The sequencing sample was made of naive CD4+ T cells sorted from blood. Sample subset: CD45RA+ positively selected. This receptor was taken from a man aged 25-45 years in good health. CDR3 nucleotide sequence: TGTGCCAGCAGTTTAAGGGACGGGGGGCGTCAGCCCCAGCATTTT. Translation: CASSLRDGGRQPQHF.